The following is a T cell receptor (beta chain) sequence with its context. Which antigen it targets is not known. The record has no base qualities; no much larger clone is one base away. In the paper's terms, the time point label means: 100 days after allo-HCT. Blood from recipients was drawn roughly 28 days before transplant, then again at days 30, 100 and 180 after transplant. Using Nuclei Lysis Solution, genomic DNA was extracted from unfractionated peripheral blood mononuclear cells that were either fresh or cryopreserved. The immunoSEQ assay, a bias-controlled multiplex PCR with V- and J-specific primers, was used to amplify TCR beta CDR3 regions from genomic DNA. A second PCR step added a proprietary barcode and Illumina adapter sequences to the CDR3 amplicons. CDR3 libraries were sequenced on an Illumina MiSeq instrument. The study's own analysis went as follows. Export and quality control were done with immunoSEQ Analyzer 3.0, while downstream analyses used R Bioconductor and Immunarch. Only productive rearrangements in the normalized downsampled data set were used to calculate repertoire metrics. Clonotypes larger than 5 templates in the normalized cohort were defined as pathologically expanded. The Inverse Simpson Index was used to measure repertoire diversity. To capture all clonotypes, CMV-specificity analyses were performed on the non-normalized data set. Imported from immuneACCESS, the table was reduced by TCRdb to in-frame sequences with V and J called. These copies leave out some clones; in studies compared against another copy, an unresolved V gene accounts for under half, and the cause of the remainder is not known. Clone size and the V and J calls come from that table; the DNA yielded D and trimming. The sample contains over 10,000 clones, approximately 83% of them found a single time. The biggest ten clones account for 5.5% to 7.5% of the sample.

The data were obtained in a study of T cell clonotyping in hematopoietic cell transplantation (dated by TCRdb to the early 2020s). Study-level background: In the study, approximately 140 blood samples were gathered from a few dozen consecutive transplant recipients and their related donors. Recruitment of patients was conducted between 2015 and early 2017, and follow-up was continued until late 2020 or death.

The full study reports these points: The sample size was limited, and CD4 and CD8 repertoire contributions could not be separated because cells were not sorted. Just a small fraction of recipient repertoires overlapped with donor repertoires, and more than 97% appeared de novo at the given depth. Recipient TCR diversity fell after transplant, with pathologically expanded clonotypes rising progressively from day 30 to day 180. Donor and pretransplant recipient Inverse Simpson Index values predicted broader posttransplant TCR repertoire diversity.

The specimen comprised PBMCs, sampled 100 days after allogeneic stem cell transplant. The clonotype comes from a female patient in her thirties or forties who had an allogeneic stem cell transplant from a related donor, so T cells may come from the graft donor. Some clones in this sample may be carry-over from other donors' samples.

The CDR3 has the sequence CASSLGGGTSLGEQFF. The nucleotides are TGCGCCAGCAGCTTGGGAGGTGGGACTAGTCTTGGTGAGCAGTTCTTC. This sequence uses TRBV5-1 and TRBJ2-1; 8 of the junction bases match TRBD2. Trimming takes 0 bases off V and 9 bases off J; junction bases not matched to a gene: 11. From cysteine to phenylalanine, the CDR3 is 16 amino acids long. The DNA shown is the 48-base CDR3, in frame from base 1. Looking up the germline V gene yields CDR1 SGHRS and CDR2 YFSETQ.